The TCR beta chain described here comes from a study of blood T cell repertoires in COVID-19. Germline V gene sequence: CDR1 SSHAT, CDR2 FNYEAQ (reference sequence). This CDR3 contains 15 residues. This clone appeared a single time. One end of the junction fails to match germline, which may point to a read error. Original methodology: Reference gene primer amplification yielded estimated nucleated cell counts. Repertoires were generated with immunoSEQ multiplex PCR, while TCRdb's copy carries only in-frame clones and drops some. The DNA was the basis for D and trimming; V, J and clone size are from that table. The table lists 90,000 to 120,000 clones, roughly 90% of them singletons.

The specimen sequenced was peripheral blood. The chain employs TRBV7-7 and TRBJ2-5; tentatively, D is TRBD2 (5 bases). The origin of this receptor is a man aged 40-49 years with active or convalescent COVID-19. CDR3: CASSLLRGKQETQYF. The CDR3 nucleotides read TGTGCTAGCAGCTTATTGCGAGGGAAACAAGAGACCCAGTACTTC.